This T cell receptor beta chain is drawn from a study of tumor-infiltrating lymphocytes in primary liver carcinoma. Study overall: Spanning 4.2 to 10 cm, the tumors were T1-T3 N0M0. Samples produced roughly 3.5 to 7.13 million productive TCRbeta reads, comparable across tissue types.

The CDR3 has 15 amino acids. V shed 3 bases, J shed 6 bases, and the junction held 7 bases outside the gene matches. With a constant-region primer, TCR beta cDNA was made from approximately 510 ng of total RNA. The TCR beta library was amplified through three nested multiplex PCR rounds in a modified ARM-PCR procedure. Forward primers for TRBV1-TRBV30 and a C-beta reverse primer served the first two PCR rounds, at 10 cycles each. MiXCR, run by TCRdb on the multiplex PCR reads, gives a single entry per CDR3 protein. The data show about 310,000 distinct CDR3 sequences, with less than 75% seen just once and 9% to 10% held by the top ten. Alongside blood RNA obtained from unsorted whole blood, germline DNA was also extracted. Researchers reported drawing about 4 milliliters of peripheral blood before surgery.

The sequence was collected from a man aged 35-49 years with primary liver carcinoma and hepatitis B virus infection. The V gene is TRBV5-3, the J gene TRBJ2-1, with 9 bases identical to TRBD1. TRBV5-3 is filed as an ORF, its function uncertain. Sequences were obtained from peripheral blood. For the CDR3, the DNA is TGTGCCAGAAGCTCCTATCCGACAGGGGGCAATGAGCAGTTCTTC. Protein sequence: CARSSYPTGGNEQFF.